This entry lists 20 T cell receptor beta chains sequenced from one sample in a study of OX40 agonist ivuxolimab in advanced cancers. Measured with immunoSEQ multiplex PCR; TCRdb has only the in-frame clones, and not every one. This sample has roughly 70,000 clones, with about 90% found just once. Material: CD4+ or CD8+ T cells sorted from blood, obtained in a trial of the OX40 agonist ivuxolimab. The receptors were gathered from an adult with an advanced solid tumor such as melanoma, head and neck, liver or kidney cancer.

The V and J genes are TRBV15 and TRBJ1-5, with D possibly matching TRBD1 (5 bases). Germline V CDR1 and CDR2: LNHNV, YYDKDF (reference sequence). With 4 bases removed from V and 0 bases from J, the gap between germline ends came to 13 bases. The CDR3 length is 16 residues. The chain's CDR3 is CATSNGGGYSNQPQHF. The CDR3 DNA sequence: TGTGCCACCAGCAACGGGGGAGGATATAGCAATCAGCCCCAGCATTTT.

The chain couples TRBV6-5 to TRBJ2-3; D remains unclear. V lost 0 bases to trimming and J lost 5 bases, with 6 bases between them. CDR3 length equals 13 residues. Per the germline V gene, CDR1 is MNHEY and CDR2 is SVGAGI. CDR3 residues: CASSYSRVDTQYF. CDR3 coding DNA: TGTGCCAGCAGTTACTCACGAGTAGATACGCAGTATTTT.

The chain uses TRBV28 and TRBJ2-2; no clear D. Trimming stripped 5 bases from V and 7 bases from J, with 8 bases between. CDR3 length: 12 amino acids. Germline V gene sequence: CDR1 MDHEN, CDR2 SYDVKM. CDR3 sequence: CASSPFVGELFF. The CDR3 region has the DNA TGTGCCAGCAGTCCCTTTGTCGGGGAGCTGTTTTTT.

V and J are TRBV4-1 and TRBJ2-1; D perhaps matches TRBD1 (5 bases). The CDR3 length is 17 residues. In germline, CDR1 is MGHRA, CDR2 YSYEKL. V gave up 4 bases and J gave up 4 bases, with 20 bases separating them. CDR3 sequence: CASSLSPPGKLYNEQFF. CDR3 in DNA: TGCGCCAGCAGCCTCTCTCCCCCAGGGAAACTTTACAATGAGCAGTTCTTC.

This chain connects TRBV18 to TRBJ2-7; 9 nucleotides match TRBD2. Trimming removed 6 bases from V and 5 bases from J; junction bases left unmatched: 11. The CDR3 runs 15 residues. The germline V gene has CDR1 KGHSH and CDR2 LQKENI. The CDR3 nucleotides are TGTGCCAGCTCTAAAACGGGACTAGCTGTCAACGAGCAGTACTTC. This codes for CASSKTGLAVNEQYF.

This sequence joins TRBV28 and TRBJ2-7; 8 nucleotides align to TRBD2. CDR3 length equals 12 residues. V gave up 8 bases and J gave up 5 bases; unmatched junction bases: 5. Germline lookup yields CDR1 MDHEN and CDR2 SYDVKM. Written as DNA, the CDR3 is TGTGCCAGCGAAGCAGCGGGAGACGAGCAGTACTTC. Amino acid sequence: CASEAAGDEQYF.

The chain links TRBV7-9 to TRBJ1-4, with TRBD1 matching over 10 bases. In germline, CDR1 is SEHNR, CDR2 FQNEAQ (reference sequence). The CDR3 is 14 residues long. The J segment lost 8 bases and the V segment lost 7 bases, leaving 7 bases of the junction unmatched. This CDR3 reads CASTTGQGWEKLFF. CDR3 bases: TGTGCCAGCACCACGGGACAGGGGTGGGAAAAACTGTTTTTT.

This chain links TRBV15 with TRBJ2-3; tentatively, D is TRBD1 or TRBD2 (5 bases each). The CDR3 runs to 17 residues. The germline V gene has CDR1 LNHNV and CDR2 YYDKDF (reference sequence). The germline V and J ends were trimmed by 0 bases and 2 bases, with 15 bases remaining between them. The CDR3 nucleotides are TGTGCCACCAGCAGAGACGGTGGGGGAGTGATCACAGATACGCAGTATTTT. Protein product: CATSRDGGGVITDTQYF.

The gene calls are TRBV11-2 and TRBJ2-1; D remains unclear. V was clipped by 5 bases and J by 10 bases, with 15 bases between them. CDR3 size: 13 residues. Germline CDR1 is SGHAT and CDR2 is FQNNGV. The CDR3 is CASSNGPWKEQFF. In nucleotides, the CDR3 is TGTGCCAGCAGCAACGGCCCCTGGAAGGAGCAGTTCTTC.

The chain carries TRBV7-6 and TRBJ2-1; 7 positions agree with TRBD2. This CDR3 has 16 amino acids. V trimming: 1 base; J trimming: 3 bases; junction bases outside the gene matches: 6. CDR1 is SGHVS and CDR2 is FNYEAQ in the germline V gene. CDR3 sequence: CASSLGASGYYNEQFF. The CDR3, as DNA: TGTGCCAGCAGCTTAGGGGCTAGCGGTTACTACAATGAGCAGTTCTTC.

The rearrangement uses TRBV11-3 and TRBJ1-5; TRBD1 might be the D (5 bases). Trimming took 5 bases from V and 0 from J, leaving 11 bases between them. The CDR3 is 15 amino acids. Germline V gene data show CDR1 as SGHNT and CDR2 as YENEEA. CDR3 nucleotides: TGTGCCAGCAGCCCGACGGGGGATAGCAATCAGCCCCAGCATTTT. Translation: CASSPTGDSNQPQHF.

This chain links TRBV18 with TRBJ1-1, with unresolved D. The V end lost 3 bases, the J end lost 1 base, and 15 bases lay between the germline ends. Germline V lookup: CDR1 KGHSH, CDR2 LQKENI. This CDR3 comprises 16 residues. DNA of the CDR3: TGTGCCAGCTCACCGGTATCGGTTGGTGGGAACACTGAAGCTTTCTTT. This gives the protein CASSPVSVGGNTEAFF.

The chain employs TRBV5-1 and TRBJ2-2; D may correspond to TRBD1 or TRBD2 (5 bases each). Germline-derived CDR1 and CDR2 are SGHRS and YFSETQ. The CDR3 extends over 16 amino acids. V was trimmed by 1 base and J by 1 base, leaving 11 bases between them. CDR3: CASSLRGRGNTGELFF. Written as DNA, the CDR3 is TGCGCCAGCAGCTTGCGGGGAAGGGGGAACACCGGGGAGCTGTTTTTT.

The genes are TRBV11-2 and TRBJ2-5; 8 nucleotides line up with TRBD1. CDR3 length: 13 amino acids. J lost 5 bases, V lost 5 bases, and 4 bases had no gene match. The germline V gene has CDR1 SGHAT and CDR2 FQNNGV. CDR3 sequence (DNA): TGTGCCAGCAGCGCGGACAGGGAGGAGACCCAGTACTTC. Translating it yields CASSADREETQYF.

This clone came up once. This rearrangement joins TRBV4-1 to TRBJ2-1, with 8 bases matching TRBD2. CDR1 is MGHRA and CDR2 is YSYEKL in the germline V gene. V lost 3 bases and J lost 3; bases outside the gene matches: 10. CDR3 size: 17 residues. The CDR3 sequence: CASSHPPTSGLYNEQFF. The CDR3 region has the DNA TGCGCCAGCAGCCACCCACCAACTAGCGGCCTCTACAATGAGCAGTTCTTC.

The chain uses TRBV10-3 and TRBJ1-1; 8 bases map to TRBD1. The trim removed 2 bases at V and 3 bases at J, leaving 2 bases unmatched. CDR3 length: 14 residues. Germline CDR1 and CDR2: ENHRY and SYGVKD. The CDR3 protein is CAISEATGDTEAFF. Written as DNA, the CDR3 is TGTGCCATCAGTGAGGCGACAGGGGACACTGAAGCTTTCTTT.

The chain uses TRBV4-1 and TRBJ1-1, with TRBD1 as a possible D gene (5 bases). The germline V and J ends were trimmed by 0 bases and 6 bases, with 14 bases remaining between them. This CDR3 has 15 residues. Germline assignment: CDR1 MGHRA and CDR2 YSYEKL. The DNA of the CDR3 is TGCGCCAGCAGCCAAGACGGGGCCATAGGCCCTGAAGCTTTCTTT. Amino acid sequence: CASSQDGAIGPEAFF.

The V gene is TRBV5-1, the J gene TRBJ1-4; 7 bases map to TRBD1. Germline values: CDR1 SGHRS, CDR2 YFSETQ. Trimming removed 1 base from V and 3 bases from J; junction bases left unmatched: 9. CDR3 length: 17 amino acids. The DNA of the CDR3 is TGCGCCAGCAGCTTGCGGGGTCCGGGACAGCCTAATGAAAAACTGTTTTTT. Translation: CASSLRGPGQPNEKLFF.

This sequence joins TRBV10-2 and TRBJ2-3; 8 bases map to TRBD2. This CDR3 region has 14 residues. Germline loops: CDR1 WSHSY, CDR2 SAAADI. V lost 6 bases, J lost 2 bases, and 4 bases stayed unmatched. CDR3 sequence: CASRGLGFTDTQYF. As DNA, the CDR3 is TGCGCCAGCAGGGGACTAGGCTTCACAGATACGCAGTATTTT.

The chain employs TRBV7-2 and TRBJ2-7; 9 bases align to TRBD2. V trimming: 3 bases; J trimming: 5 bases; junction bases outside the gene matches: 8. Germline V gene lookup returns CDR1 SGHTA and CDR2 FQGNSA. The CDR3 contains 15 residues. CDR3 region: CASSLSWAGGHEQYF. CDR3 DNA sequence: TGTGCCAGCAGCTTGAGTTGGGCGGGAGGGCACGAGCAGTACTTC.